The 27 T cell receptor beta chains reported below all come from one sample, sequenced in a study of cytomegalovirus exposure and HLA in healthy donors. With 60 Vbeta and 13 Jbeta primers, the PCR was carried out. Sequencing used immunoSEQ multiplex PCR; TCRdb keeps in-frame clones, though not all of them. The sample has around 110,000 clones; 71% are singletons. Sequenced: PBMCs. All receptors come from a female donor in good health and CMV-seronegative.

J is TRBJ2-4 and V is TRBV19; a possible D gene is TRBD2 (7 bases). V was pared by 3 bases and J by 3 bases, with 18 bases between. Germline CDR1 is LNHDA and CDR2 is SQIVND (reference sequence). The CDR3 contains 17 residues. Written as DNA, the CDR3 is TGTGCCAGTAGTATTGCGGGGGCATCCTATGTCAAAAACATTCAGTACTTC. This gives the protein CASSIAGASYVKNIQYF.

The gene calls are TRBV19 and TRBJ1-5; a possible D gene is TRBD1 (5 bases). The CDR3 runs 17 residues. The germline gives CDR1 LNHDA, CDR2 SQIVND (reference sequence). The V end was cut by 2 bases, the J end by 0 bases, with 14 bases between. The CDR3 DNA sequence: TGTGCCAGTAGTATAAGGCAGGGTATCAATAGCAATCAGCCCCAGCATTTT. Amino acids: CASSIRQGINSNQPQHF. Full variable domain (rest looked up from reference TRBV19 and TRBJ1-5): DGGITQSPKYLFRKEGQNVTLSCEQNLNHDAMYWYRQDPGQGLRLIYYSQIVNDFQKGDIAEGYSVSREKKESFPLTVTSAQKNPTAFYLCASSIRQGINSNQPQHFGDGTRLSIL.

In DNA, the CDR3 is TGTGCCAGCAGCTTAGGGACAGGGACAGATACGCAGTATTTT. Amino acids: CASSLGTGTDTQYF. The J gene is TRBJ2-3, the V gene TRBV7-9; 8 bases are a match to TRBD1. The CDR3 contains 14 residues. After removal of 1 base from V and 3 bases from J, the junction contained 0 bases not matched to a gene. The germline V gene has CDR1 SEHNR and CDR2 FQNEAQ (reference sequence).

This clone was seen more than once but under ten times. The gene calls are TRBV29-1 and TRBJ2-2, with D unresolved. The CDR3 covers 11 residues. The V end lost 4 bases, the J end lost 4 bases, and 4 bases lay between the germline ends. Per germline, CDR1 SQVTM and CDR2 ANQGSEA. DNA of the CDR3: TGCAGCGTTGCGGTCACCGGGGAGCTGTTTTTT. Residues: CSVAVTGELFF.

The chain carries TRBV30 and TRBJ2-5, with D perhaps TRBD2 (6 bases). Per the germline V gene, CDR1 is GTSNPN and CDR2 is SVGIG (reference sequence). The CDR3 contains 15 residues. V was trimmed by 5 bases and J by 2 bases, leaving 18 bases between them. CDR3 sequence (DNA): TGTGCCTGGGGGGGAGTGGGGACTGCACAAGAGACCCAGTACTTC. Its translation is CAWGGVGTAQETQYF.

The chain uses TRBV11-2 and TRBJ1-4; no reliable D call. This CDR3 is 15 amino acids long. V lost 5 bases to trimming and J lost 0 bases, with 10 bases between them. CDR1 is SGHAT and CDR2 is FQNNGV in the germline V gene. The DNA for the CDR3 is TGTGCCAGCAGCCCCTGGACTGCAACTAATGAAAAACTGTTTTTT. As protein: CASSPWTATNEKLFF.

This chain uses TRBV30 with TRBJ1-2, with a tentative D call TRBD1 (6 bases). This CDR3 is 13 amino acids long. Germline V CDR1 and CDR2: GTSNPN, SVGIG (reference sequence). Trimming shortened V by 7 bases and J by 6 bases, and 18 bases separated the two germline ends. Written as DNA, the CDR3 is TGTGCCTCGCTCGAGGGGGGGATCGATGGCTACACCTTC. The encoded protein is CASLEGGIDGYTF.

The CDR3 bases are TGTGCCAGCAGGGGGACAGGGAGGAACGAGCAGTACTTC. The encoded protein is CASRGTGRNEQYF. V gene TRBV11-2 combines with J gene TRBJ2-7; 9 nucleotides agree with TRBD1. Germline V gene data show CDR1 as SGHAT and CDR2 as FQNNGV. The J segment lost 5 bases and the V segment lost 6 bases, leaving 5 bases of the junction unmatched. This CDR3 comprises 13 residues.

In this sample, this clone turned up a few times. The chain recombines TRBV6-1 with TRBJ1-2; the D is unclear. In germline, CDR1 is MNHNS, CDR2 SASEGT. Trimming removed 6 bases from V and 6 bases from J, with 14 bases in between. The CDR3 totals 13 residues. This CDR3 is CASRPGTANGYTF. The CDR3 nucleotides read TGTGCCAGCAGGCCAGGCACGGCTAATGGCTACACCTTC.

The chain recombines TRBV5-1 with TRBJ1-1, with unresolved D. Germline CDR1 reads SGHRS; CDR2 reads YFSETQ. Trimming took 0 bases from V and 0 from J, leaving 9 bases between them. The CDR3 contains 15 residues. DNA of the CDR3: TGCGCCAGCAGCTTGGCCGCAGGAATGAACACTGAAGCTTTCTTT. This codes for CASSLAAGMNTEAFF. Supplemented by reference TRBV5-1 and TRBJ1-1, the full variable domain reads KAGVTQTPRYLIKTRGQQVTLSCSPISGHRSVSWYQQTPGQGLQFLFEYFSETQRNKGNFPGRFSGRQFSNSRSEMNVSTLELGDSALYLCASSLAAGMNTEAFFGQGTRLTVV.

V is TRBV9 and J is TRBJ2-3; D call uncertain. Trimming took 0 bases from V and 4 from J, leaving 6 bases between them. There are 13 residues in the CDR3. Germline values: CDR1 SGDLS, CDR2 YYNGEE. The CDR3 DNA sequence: TGTGCCAGCAGCGTAGACATGTCAGATACGCAGTATTTT. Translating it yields CASSVDMSDTQYF.

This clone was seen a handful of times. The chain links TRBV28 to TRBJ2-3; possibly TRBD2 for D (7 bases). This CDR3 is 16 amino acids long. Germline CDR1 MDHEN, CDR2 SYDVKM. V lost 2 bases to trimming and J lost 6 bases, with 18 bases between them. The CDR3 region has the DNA TGTGCCAGCAGTTTAAGGGGGGGGGAGGTTGGGGATACGCAGTATTTT. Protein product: CASSLRGGEVGDTQYF.

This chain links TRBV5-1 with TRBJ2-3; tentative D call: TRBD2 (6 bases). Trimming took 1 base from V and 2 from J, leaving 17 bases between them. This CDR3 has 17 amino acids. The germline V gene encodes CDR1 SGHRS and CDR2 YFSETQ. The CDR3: CASSLYLGGAITDTQYF. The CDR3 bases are TGCGCCAGCAGCTTGTATCTGGGGGGAGCCATCACAGATACGCAGTATTTT.

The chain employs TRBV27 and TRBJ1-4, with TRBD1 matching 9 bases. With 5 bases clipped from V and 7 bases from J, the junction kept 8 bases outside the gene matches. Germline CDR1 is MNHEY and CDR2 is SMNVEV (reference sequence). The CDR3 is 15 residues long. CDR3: CASSPGTGKGEKLFF. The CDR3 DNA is TGTGCCAGCAGTCCCGGGACAGGGAAGGGTGAAAAACTGTTTTTT.

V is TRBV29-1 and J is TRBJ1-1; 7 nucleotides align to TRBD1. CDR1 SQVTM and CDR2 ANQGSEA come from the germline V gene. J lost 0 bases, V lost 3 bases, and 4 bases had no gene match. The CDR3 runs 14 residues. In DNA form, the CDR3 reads TGCAGCGTTGATGAGGGGACAGTGAACACTGAAGCTTTCTTT. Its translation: CSVDEGTVNTEAFF.

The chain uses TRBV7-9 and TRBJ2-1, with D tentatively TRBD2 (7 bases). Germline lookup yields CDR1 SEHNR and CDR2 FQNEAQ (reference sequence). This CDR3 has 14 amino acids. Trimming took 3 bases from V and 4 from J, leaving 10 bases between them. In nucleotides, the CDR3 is TGTGCCAGCAGCTTGGGGGGGACATACAATGAGCAGTTCTTC. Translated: CASSLGGTYNEQFF.

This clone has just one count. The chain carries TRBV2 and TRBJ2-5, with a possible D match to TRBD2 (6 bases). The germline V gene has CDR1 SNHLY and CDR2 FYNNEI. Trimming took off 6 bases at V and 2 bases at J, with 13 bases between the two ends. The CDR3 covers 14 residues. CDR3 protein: CASRGLAPQETQYF. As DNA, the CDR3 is TGTGCCAGCAGGGGCCTAGCGCCACAAGAGACCCAGTACTTC.

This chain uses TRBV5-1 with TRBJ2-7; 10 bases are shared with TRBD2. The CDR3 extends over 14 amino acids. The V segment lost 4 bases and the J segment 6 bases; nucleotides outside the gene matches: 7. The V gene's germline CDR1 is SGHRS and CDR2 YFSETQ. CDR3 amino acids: CASSLAGDGIEQYF. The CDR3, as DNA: TGCGCCAGCAGCCTAGCGGGAGACGGGATCGAGCAGTACTTC.

CDR3 coding DNA: TGTGCCAGCAGCCGCCCGGGACTAGCCCCCTACGAGCAGTACTTC. Amino acids: CASSRPGLAPYEQYF. V and J are TRBV6-5 and TRBJ2-7, with 9 nucleotides matching TRBD2. Looked up from germline, CDR1 is MNHEY and CDR2 is SVGAGI. V shed 6 bases, J shed 2 bases, and the junction held 8 bases outside the gene matches. This CDR3 region has 15 residues.

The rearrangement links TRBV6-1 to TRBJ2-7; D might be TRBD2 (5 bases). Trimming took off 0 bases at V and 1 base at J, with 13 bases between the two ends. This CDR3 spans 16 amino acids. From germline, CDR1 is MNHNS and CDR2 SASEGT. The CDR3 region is CASSEASGIRSYEQYF. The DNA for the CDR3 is TGTGCCAGCAGTGAAGCCTCCGGGATTCGGTCCTACGAGCAGTACTTC.

The CDR3 region is CASSPGTDGNEQFF. The CDR3 DNA follows: TGTGCCAGCAGCCCCGGGACAGATGGCAATGAGCAGTTCTTC. This rearrangement joins TRBV11-3 to TRBJ2-1; 7 nucleotides line up with TRBD1. Trimming removed 5 bases from V and 6 bases from J; junction bases left unmatched: 7. CDR1 and CDR2 from the germline V gene are SGHNT and YENEEA. The CDR3 runs 14 residues.

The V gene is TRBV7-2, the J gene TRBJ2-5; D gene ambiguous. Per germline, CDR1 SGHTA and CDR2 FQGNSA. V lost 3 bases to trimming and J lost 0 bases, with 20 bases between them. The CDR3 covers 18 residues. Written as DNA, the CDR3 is TGTGCCAGCAGCTTTCCTCCCCGCGGATTTTCTTACCAAGAGACCCAGTACTTC. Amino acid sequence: CASSFPPRGFSYQETQYF.

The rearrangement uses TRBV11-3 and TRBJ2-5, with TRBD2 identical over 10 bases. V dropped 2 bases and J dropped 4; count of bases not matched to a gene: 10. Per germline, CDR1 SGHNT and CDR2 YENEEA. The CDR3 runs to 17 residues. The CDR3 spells CASSLPSRAGGGETQYF. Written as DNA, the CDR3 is TGTGCCAGCAGCTTACCGTCTAGAGCGGGAGGGGGAGAGACCCAGTACTTC.

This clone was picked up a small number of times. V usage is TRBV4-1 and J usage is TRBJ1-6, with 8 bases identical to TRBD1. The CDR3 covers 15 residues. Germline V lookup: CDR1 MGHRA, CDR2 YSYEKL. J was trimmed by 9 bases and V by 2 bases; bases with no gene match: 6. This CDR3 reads CASSQFGQGVSPLHF. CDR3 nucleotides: TGCGCCAGCAGCCAATTCGGACAGGGAGTTTCACCCCTCCACTTT.

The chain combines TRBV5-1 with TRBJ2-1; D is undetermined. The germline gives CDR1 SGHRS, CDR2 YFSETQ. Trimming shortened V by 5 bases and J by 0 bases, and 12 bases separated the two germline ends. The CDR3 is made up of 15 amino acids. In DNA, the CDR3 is TGCGCCAGCAGACCCGATAAAGCCTCCTACAATGAGCAGTTCTTC. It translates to CASRPDKASYNEQFF.

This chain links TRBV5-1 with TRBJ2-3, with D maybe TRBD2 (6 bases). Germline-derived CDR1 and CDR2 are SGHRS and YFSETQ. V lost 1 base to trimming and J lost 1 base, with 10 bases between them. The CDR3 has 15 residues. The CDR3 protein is CASSLQDYGTDTQYF. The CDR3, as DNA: TGCGCCAGCAGCTTGCAGGACTACGGCACAGATACGCAGTATTTT.

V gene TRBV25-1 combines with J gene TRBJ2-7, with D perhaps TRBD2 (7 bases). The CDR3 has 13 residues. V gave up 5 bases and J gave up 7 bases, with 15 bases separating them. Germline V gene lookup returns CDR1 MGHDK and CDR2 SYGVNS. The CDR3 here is CASSIGGALEQYF. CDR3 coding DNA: TGTGCCAGCAGTATAGGGGGGGCTTTAGAGCAGTACTTC.